This entry is about one T cell receptor beta chain. Antigen unknown. Libraries were prepared by immunoSEQ multiplex PCR; TCRdb keeps only in-frame clonotypes and omits some of them. The sample includes approximately 650,000 clones, nearly 97% of them seen just once. This CDR3 region has 15 residues. The V gene lost 0 bases and the J gene lost 8 bases, with 15 bases spanning the gap. Germline V lookup: CDR1 SGDLS, CDR2 YYNGEE. Positive CCR7 selection of CD45RO-negative cells yielded the naive CD8 cells, and terminally differentiated effector memory CD45RA+ cells were excluded. Every contributor of samples was a Caucasian grown-up residing in Nashville, Tennessee. The record originates from a study of shared clonotypes between healthy human individuals. Study conclusions and caveats: With several donors compared, 4% to 5.5% of naive CD4 clonotypes were shared. Generation probability values for non-shared clonotypes were lower than those for clonotypes shared by all four donors.

Sequenced input: naive CD8+ T cells sorted from blood. This receptor was obtained from a woman aged 25 to 45 in good health. The gene calls are TRBV9 and TRBJ2-1; no definite D call. The CDR3 coding sequence is TGTGCCAGCAGCGTAGCTAGGGTCGGAGTCTATGAGCAGTTCTTC. Amino acid sequence: CASSVARVGVYEQFF.